The 8 T cell receptor beta chains in this list originate from one sample, sequenced in a study of identical twins. From the 5' RACE reads, TCRdb called clonotypes with MiXCR, one entry per CDR3 protein. Of under 250,000 distinct CDR3 sequences listed, more than 6.5% are singletons. This sample also appeared in a second study, on yellow fever vaccine responses in identical twins.

What was sequenced was memory (CD45RO+) T cells sorted from blood. These receptors were obtained from a woman aged 18-29 years in good health.

This clonotype was counted a few times. The V and J genes are TRBV20-1 and TRBJ2-1, with TRBD1 identical over 9 bases. V gave up 5 bases and J gave up 3 bases; unmatched junction bases: 8. The CDR3 spans 15 residues. Germline values: CDR1 DFQATT, CDR2 SNEGSKA (reference sequence). In DNA, the CDR3 is TGCAGTGCTTACGAAGCGGGACAGGGCTACAATGAGCAGTTCTTC. It is translated as CSAYEAGQGYNEQFF.

This sequence joins TRBV2 and TRBJ1-1, with unresolved D. This CDR3 is 14 amino acids long. Germline V gene data show CDR1 as SNHLY and CDR2 as FYNNEI. The ends were cut back, 2 bases at V and 1 base at J, with 8 bases in the middle. CDR3 region: CASSELPGNTEAFF. CDR3 bases: TGTGCCAGCAGTGAATTGCCGGGGAACACTGAAGCTTTCTTT.

Here the CDR3 DNA reads TGTGCCAGCAGCTCAACTGTCGGGACTACCTACTCCTACGAGCAGTACTTC. This encodes CASSSTVGTTYSYEQYF. This chain uses TRBV7-9 with TRBJ2-7; 7 nucleotides match TRBD2. Trimming at V came to 4 bases and at J to 0 bases, leaving 12 bases not matched to a gene. CDR1 and CDR2 (germline): SEHNR, FQNEAQ (reference sequence). The CDR3 is 17 residues long.

The chain combines TRBV2 with TRBJ1-5, with D possibly being TRBD1 (5 bases). This CDR3 is 12 amino acids long. Trimming removed 10 bases from V and 6 bases from J, with 13 bases in between. Germline CDR1 reads SNHLY; CDR2 reads FYNNEI. The CDR3 loop is CAIGGFGQPQHF. In DNA form, the CDR3 reads TGTGCCATCGGGGGATTTGGTCAGCCCCAGCATTTT.

This clonotype was picked up a small number of times. The genes are TRBV5-1 and TRBJ2-1; D not certain. The V gene's germline CDR1 is SGHRS and CDR2 YFSETQ. Trimming removed 0 bases at V and 7 bases at J, with 5 bases between. The CDR3 loop spans 12 amino acids. CDR3 protein: CASSLVLNEQFF. For the CDR3, the DNA is TGCGCCAGCAGCTTGGTTCTTAATGAGCAGTTCTTC. Full variable domain (outside the CDR3, taken from reference TRBV5-1 and TRBJ2-1): KAGVTQTPRYLIKTRGQQVTLSCSPISGHRSVSWYQQTPGQGLQFLFEYFSETQRNKGNFPGRFSGRQFSNSRSEMNVSTLELGDSALYLCASSLVLNEQFFGPGTRLTVL.

This chain uses TRBV20-1 with TRBJ2-3, with D maybe TRBD2 (6 bases). Germline values: CDR1 DFQATT, CDR2 SNEGSKA (reference sequence). V dropped 6 bases and J dropped 4 bases, with 20 bases sitting between them. CDR3 size: 15 residues. As DNA, the CDR3 is TGCAGTGCCGCAGGAGGGCGGGCCAGCTCAGATACGCAGTATTTT. Its translation is CSAAGGRASSDTQYF.

Here the CDR3 reads CATSRGLEGVYEQYF. The CDR3 DNA sequence: TGTGCCACCAGCAGGGGTCTAGAAGGGGTCTACGAGCAGTACTTC. The chain recombines TRBV15 with TRBJ2-7, with D possibly matching TRBD1 (5 bases). In germline, CDR1 is LNHNV, CDR2 YYDKDF (reference sequence). The CDR3 spans 15 residues. Trimming removed 3 bases from V and 3 bases from J, with 15 bases in between.

This clonotype turned up a few times. V gene TRBV7-3 combines with J gene TRBJ2-3, with TRBD1 identical over 8 bases. In germline, CDR1 is SGHTA, CDR2 FQGTGA. The CDR3 consists of 15 residues. The V segment lost 8 bases and the J segment 2 bases; nucleotides outside the gene matches: 9. The CDR3, as DNA: TGTGCCAGCGCCGGGACAGGAGCCTCCACAGATACGCAGTATTTT. Translating it yields CASAGTGASTDTQYF.